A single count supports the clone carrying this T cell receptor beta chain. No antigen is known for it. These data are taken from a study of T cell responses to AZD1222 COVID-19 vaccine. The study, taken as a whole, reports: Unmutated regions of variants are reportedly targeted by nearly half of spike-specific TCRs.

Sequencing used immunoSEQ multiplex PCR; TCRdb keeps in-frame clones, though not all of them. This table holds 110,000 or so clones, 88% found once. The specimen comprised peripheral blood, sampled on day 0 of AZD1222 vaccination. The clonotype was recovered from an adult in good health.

DNA for the CDR3: TGTGCCACCAGTGGTGGGGACTCCCAACCTAACACCGGGGAGCTGTTTTTT. Encoded protein: CATSGGDSQPNTGELFF. V is TRBV24-1 and J is TRBJ2-2; D is perhaps TRBD2 (6 bases). The V end lost 5 bases, the J end lost 2 bases, and 17 bases lay between the germline ends. CDR1 is KGHDR, CDR2 SFDVKD, per germline. CDR3 length: 17 residues.